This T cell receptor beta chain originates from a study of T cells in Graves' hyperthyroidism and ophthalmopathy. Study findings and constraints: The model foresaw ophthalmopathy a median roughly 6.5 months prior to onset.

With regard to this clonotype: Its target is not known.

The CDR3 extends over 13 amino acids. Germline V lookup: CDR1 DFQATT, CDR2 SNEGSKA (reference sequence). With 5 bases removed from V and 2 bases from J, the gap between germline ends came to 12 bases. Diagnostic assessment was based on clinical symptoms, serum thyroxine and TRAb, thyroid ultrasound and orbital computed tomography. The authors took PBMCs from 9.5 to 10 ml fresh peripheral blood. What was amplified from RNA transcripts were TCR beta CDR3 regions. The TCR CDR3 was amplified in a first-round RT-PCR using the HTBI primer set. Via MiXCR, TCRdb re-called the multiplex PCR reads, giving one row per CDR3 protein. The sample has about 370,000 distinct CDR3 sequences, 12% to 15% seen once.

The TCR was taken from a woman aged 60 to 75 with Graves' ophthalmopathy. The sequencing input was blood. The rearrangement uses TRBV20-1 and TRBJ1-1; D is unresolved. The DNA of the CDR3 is TGCAGTGCTCCAGGCGGAGGAAACACTGAAGCTTTCTTT. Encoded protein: CSAPGGGNTEAFF.